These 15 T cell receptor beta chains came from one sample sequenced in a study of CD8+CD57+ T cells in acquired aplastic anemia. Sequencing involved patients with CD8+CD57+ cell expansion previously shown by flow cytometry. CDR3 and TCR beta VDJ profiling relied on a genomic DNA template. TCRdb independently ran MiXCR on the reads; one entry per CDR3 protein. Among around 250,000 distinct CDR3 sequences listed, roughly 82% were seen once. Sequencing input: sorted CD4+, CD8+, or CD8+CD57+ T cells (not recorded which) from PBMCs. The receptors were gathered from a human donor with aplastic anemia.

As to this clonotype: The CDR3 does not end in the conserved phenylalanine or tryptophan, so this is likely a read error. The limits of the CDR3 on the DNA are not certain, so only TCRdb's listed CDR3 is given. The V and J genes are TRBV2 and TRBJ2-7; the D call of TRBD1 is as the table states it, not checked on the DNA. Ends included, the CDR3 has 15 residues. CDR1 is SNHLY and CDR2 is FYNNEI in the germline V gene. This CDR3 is CASSDGGIDEQFFYS.

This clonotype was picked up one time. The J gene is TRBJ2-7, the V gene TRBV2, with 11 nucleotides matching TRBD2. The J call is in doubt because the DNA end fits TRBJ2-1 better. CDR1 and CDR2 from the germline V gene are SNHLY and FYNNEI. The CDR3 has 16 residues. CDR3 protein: CASSESSGGSCNEQFF. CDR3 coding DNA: TGTGCCAGCAGCGAATCTAGCGGGGGGAGCTGCAATGAGCAGTTCTTC.

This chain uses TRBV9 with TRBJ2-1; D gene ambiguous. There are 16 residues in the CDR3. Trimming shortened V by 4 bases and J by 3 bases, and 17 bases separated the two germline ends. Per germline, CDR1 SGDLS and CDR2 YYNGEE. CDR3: CASSLTRRTYYNEQFF. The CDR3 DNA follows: TGTGCCAGCAGCTTAACGAGGCGAACTTACTACAATGAGCAGTTCTTC. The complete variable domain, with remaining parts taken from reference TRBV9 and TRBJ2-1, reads DSGVTQTPKHLITATGQRVTLRCSPRSGDLSVYWYQQSLDQGLQFLIQYYNGEERAKGNILERFSAQQFPDLHSELNLSSLELGDSALYFCASSLTRRTYYNEQFFGPGTRLTVL.

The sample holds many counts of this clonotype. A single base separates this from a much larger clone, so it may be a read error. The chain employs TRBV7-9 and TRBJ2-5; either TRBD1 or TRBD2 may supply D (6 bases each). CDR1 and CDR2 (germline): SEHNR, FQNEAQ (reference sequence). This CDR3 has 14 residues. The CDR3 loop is CASGDGGTDTPYFF. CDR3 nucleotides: TGTGCCAGCGGGGACGGGGGCACAGATACGCCGTATTTTTTT.

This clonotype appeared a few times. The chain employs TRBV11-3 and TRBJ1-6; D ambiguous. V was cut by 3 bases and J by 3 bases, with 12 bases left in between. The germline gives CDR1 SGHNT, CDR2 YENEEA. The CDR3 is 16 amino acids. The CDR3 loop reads CASSLGLRGYNSPLHF. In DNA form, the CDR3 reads TGTGCCAGCAGCTTGGGTCTGAGAGGCTATAATTCACCCCTCCACTTT.

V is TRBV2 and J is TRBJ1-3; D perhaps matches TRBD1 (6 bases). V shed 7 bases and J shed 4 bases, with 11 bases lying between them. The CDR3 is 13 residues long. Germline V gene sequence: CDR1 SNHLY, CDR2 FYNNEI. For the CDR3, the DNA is TGTGCCAGCAACGACAGGTCCGGAAACACCATATATTTT. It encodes CASNDRSGNTIYF.

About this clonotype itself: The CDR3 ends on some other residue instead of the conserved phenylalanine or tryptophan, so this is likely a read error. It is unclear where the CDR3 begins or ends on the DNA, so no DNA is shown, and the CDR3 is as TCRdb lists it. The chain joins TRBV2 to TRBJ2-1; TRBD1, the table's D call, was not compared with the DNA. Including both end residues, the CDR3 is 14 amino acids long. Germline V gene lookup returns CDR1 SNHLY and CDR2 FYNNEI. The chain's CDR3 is CASSDVGLGDQYFG.

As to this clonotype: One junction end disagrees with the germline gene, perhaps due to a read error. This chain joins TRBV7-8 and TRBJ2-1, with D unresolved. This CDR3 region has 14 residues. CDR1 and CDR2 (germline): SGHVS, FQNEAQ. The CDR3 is CASSPTAFAYEQFF. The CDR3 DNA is TGTGCCAGCAGCCCGACGGCGTTCGCGTATGAACAGTTCTTC.

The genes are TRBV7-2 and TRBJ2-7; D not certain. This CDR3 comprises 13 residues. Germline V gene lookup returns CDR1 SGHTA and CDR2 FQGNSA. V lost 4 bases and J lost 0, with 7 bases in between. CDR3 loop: CASSSSNSYEQYF. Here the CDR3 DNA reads TGTGCCAGCAGCTCCAGCAACTCCTACGAGCAGTACTTC.

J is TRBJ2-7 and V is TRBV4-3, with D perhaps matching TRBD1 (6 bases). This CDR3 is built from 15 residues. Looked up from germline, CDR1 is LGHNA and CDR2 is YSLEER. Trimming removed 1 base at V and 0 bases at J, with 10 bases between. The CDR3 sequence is CASSQGQESSYEQYF. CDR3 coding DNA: TGCGCCAGCAGCCAAGGACAGGAGAGCTCCTACGAGCAGTACTTC.

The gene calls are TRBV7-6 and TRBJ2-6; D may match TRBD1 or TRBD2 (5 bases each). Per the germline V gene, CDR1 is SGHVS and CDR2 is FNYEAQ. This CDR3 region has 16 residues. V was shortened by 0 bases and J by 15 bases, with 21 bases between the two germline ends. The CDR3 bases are TGTGCCAGCAGCTTAGCGGGGACCCAGTGCTCCAGAGACCTGACTTTC. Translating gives CASSLAGTQCSRDLTF.

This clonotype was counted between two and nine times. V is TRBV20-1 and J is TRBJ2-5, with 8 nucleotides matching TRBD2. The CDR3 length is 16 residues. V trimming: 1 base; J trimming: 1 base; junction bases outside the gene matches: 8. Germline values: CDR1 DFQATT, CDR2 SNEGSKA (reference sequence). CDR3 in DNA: TGCAGTGCTAGAGCACCCTTAGCGGGGTTCCAAGAGACCCAGTACTTC. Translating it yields CSARAPLAGFQETQYF.

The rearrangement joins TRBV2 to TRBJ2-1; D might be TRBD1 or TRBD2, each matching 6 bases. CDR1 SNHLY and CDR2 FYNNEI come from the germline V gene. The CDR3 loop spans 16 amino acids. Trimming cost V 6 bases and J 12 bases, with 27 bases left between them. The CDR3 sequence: CASRHGGADTQDVQFF. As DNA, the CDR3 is TGTGCCAGCAGGCACGGGGGCGCAGACACTCAGGATGTGCAGTTCTTC.

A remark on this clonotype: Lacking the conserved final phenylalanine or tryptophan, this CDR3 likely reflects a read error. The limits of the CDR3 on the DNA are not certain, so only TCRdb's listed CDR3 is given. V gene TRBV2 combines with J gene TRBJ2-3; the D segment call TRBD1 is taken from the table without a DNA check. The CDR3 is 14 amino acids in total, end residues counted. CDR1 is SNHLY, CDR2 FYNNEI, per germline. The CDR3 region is CASSAPGCPSTNST.

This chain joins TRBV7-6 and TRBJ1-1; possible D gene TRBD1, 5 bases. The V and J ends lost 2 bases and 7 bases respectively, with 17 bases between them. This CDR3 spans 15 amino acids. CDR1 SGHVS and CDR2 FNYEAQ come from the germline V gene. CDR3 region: CASSLFTGGTYEAFF. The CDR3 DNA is TGTGCCAGCAGCTTATTTACGGGGGGAACCTATGAAGCTTTCTTT.